Reported below is one T cell receptor (beta chain). Its target is unknown. The source of the sample is a study of cytomegalovirus exposure and HLA in healthy donors. Study-wide points: According to an earlier analysis, most TCR beta V segments yielded productive rearrangements about 90% or about 30% of the time.

In germline, CDR1 is SEHNR, CDR2 FQNEAQ (reference sequence). With 3 bases removed from V and 3 bases from J, the gap between germline ends came to 9 bases. There are 14 residues in the CDR3. The PCR had 60 Vbeta and 13 Jbeta primers. Method: immunoSEQ multiplex PCR; TCRdb's copy keeps in-frame clones and lacks some. The sample has about 160,000 clones, more than 80% seen once; the top ten hold 1.9%. Sequencing was done on a sample of PBMCs. This TCR derives from a woman aged 18-35 years in good health and CMV-seronegative. The V and J genes are TRBV7-9 and TRBJ1-5; D perhaps matches TRBD1 (5 bases). In DNA form, the CDR3 reads TGTGCCAGCAGCTTGGGAGGGGTCAATCAGCCCCAGCATTTT. As protein: CASSLGGVNQPQHF.